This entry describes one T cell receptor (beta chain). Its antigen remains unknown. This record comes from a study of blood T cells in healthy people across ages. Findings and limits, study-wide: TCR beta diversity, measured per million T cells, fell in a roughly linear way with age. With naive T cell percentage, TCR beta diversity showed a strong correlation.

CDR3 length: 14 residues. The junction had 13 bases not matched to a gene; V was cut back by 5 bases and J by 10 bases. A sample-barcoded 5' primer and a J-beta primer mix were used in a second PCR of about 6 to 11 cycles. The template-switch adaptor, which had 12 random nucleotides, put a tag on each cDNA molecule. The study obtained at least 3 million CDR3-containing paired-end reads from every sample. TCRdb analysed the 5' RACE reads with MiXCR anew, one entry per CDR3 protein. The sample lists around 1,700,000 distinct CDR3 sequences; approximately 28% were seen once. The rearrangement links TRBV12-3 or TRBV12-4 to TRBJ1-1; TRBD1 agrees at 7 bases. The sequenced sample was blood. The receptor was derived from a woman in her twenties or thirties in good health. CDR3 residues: CASSDESTGRPAFF. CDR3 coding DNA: TGTGCCAGCAGTGACGAGTCGACAGGGAGACCAGCTTTCTTT.